The 9 T cell receptor beta chains below all came from one sample that was sequenced in a study of blood T cell repertoires in COVID-19. Some clones are missing from TCRdb's copy, which holds only in-frame ones; the method was immunoSEQ multiplex PCR. The sample yields roughly 100,000 clones, around 86% seen once. The sequenced sample consisted of peripheral blood. The receptors originated from a man of 80 years or more with acute or convalescent COVID-19.

This chain joins TRBV7-9 and TRBJ1-1; 7 bases agree with TRBD1. The CDR3 totals 14 residues. CDR1 and CDR2 (germline): SEHNR, FQNEAQ (reference sequence). J gave up 4 bases and V 5 bases, and 7 bases lay outside the gene matches. For the CDR3, the DNA is TGTGCCAGCAGCGACCGACAGGGCGCCACTGAAGCTTTCTTT. This translates into CASSDRQGATEAFF.

The chain carries TRBV7-2 and TRBJ2-2; D not certain. CDR1 and CDR2 (germline): SGHTA, FQGNSA. Trimming left V 4 bases short and J 3 bases short, with 12 bases between. The CDR3 has 15 residues. Here the CDR3 DNA reads TGTGCCAGCAGCTCGCAGGCCCCGGACACCGGGGAGCTGTTTTTT. It codes for CASSSQAPDTGELFF.

The rearrangement joins TRBV7-3 to TRBJ1-2; the match to TRBD1 covers 8 bases. V was clipped by 1 base and J by 0 bases; unmatched bases: 7. The CDR3 runs to 17 residues. The germline V gene has CDR1 SGHTA and CDR2 FQGTGA. The CDR3 loop reads CASSLNGRGQANYGYTF. CDR3 coding DNA: TGTGCCAGCAGCTTAAATGGCAGGGGGCAAGCTAACTATGGCTACACCTTC.

V gene TRBV28 combines with J gene TRBJ1-6, with 7 bases that match TRBD1. Germline V gene lookup returns CDR1 MDHEN and CDR2 SYDVKM. J gave up 7 bases and V 8 bases, and 11 bases lay outside the gene matches. The CDR3 totals 15 residues. CDR3 coding DNA: TGTGCCAGCTATAGAGGACAGGAAGTAAATTCACCCCTCCACTTT. Translated, it gives CASYRGQEVNSPLHF.

The chain joins TRBV28 to TRBJ2-1; no reliable D call. Per the germline V gene, CDR1 is MDHEN and CDR2 is SYDVKM. This CDR3 is 14 amino acids long. Trimming cost V 5 bases and J 7 bases, with 15 bases left between them. This CDR3 is CASSPPSSGNEQFF. Written as DNA, the CDR3 is TGTGCCAGCAGTCCCCCGTCTAGTGGGAATGAGCAGTTCTTC. Together with reference TRBV28 and TRBJ2-1, the CDR3 gives the full variable domain: DVKVTQSSRYLVKRTGEKVFLECVQDMDHENMFWYRQDPGLGLRLIYFSYDVKMKEKGDIPEGYSVSREKKERFSLILESASTNQTSMYLCASSPPSSGNEQFFGPGTRLTVL.

The chain has TRBV6-1 and TRBJ1-4, with D possibly being TRBD1 (6 bases). Between the trimmed V and J ends, which lost 3 bases and 0 bases, there was a span of 17 bases. The CDR3 spans 18 residues. Germline V lookup: CDR1 MNHNS, CDR2 SASEGT. Here the CDR3 DNA reads TGTGCCAGCAGTGACCACAGGGCAATGCGCGCAACTAATGAAAAACTGTTTTTT. It encodes CASSDHRAMRATNEKLFF.

This clone was found a few times. The chain joins TRBV2 to TRBJ1-3, with D maybe TRBD1 (5 bases). Germline V lookup: CDR1 SNHLY, CDR2 FYNNEI. This CDR3 is 15 amino acids long. V lost 3 bases, J lost 0 bases, and 9 bases lay in between. CDR3 sequence: CASSEGLLSGNTIYF. CDR3 in DNA: TGTGCCAGCAGTGAGGGGCTTCTCTCTGGAAACACCATATATTTT.

The chain uses TRBV28 and TRBJ2-5; D gene ambiguous. Germline V gene data show CDR1 as MDHEN and CDR2 as SYDVKM. The CDR3 has 14 amino acids. The V end was cut by 6 bases, the J end by 3 bases, with 14 bases between. This CDR3 reads CASSRSGRKETQYF. In DNA, the CDR3 is TGTGCCAGCAGCCGATCGGGTCGCAAAGAGACCCAGTACTTC.

This chain connects TRBV28 to TRBJ1-5; D gene uncertain. Per germline, CDR1 MDHEN and CDR2 SYDVKM. This CDR3 comprises 15 residues. Trimming pared 8 bases from V and 2 bases from J, leaving 16 bases between. CDR3 coding DNA: TGTGCCAGCCGCCAGGCCAGTAGCGGCAATCAGCCCCAGCATTTT. This codes for CASRQASSGNQPQHF.